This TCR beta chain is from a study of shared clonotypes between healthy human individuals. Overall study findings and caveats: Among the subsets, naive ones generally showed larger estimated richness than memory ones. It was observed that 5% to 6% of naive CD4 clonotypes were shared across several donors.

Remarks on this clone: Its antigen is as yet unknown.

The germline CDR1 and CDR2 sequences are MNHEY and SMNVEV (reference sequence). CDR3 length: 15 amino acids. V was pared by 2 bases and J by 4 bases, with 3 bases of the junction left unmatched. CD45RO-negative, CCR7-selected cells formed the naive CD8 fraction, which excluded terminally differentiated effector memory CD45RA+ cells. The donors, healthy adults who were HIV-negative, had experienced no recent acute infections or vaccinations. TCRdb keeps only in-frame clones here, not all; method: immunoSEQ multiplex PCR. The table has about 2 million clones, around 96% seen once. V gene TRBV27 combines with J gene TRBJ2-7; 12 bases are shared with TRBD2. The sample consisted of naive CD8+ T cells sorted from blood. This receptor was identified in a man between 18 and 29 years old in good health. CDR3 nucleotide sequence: TGTGCCAGCAGTTTACGGACTAGCGGGGTTTACGAGCAGTACTTC. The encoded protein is CASSLRTSGVYEQYF.